The 28 T cell receptor beta chains reported below all come from one sample, sequenced in a study of T-cell reconstitution after alpha-beta-depleted transplantation in children. Unique molecular identifiers were incorporated during preparation of the TCRbeta library. TCRdb called the PCR reads again in MiXCR, with one record for every CDR3 protein. The data show around 450,000 distinct CDR3 sequences, with around 15% seen just once and 25% to 30% held by the top ten. The source was PBMCs, mostly from graft donor cells, collected 360 days after TCRalphabeta/CD19-depleted stem cell transplant. These receptors all come from a boy less than two years old who had a stem cell transplant for Wiskott-Aldrich syndrome, so the T cells may come from the graft donor.

This clonotype was counted between two and nine times. The chain recombines TRBV28 with TRBJ2-1, with 8 bases identical to TRBD1. V gave up 7 bases and J gave up 7 bases; unmatched junction bases: 12. In germline, CDR1 is MDHEN, CDR2 SYDVKM. The CDR3 spans 15 residues. CDR3 loop: CASTLDGRGPNEQFF. Here the CDR3 DNA reads TGTGCCAGCACCCTAGACGGCAGGGGGCCAAATGAGCAGTTCTTC. Complete variable domain (other parts from reference TRBV28 and TRBJ2-1): DVKVTQSSRYLVKRTGEKVFLECVQDMDHENMFWYRQDPGLGLRLIYFSYDVKMKEKGDIPEGYSVSREKKERFSLILESASTNQTSMYLCASTLDGRGPNEQFFGPGTRLTVL.

This clonotype was detected many times. This sequence joins TRBV3-1 and TRBJ2-3, with D hard to call. There are 15 residues in the CDR3. Germline CDR1 and CDR2: LGHDT and YNNKEL (reference sequence). V lost 2 bases and J 5 bases, leaving 14 bases between the germline ends. The CDR3 protein is CASSQSFLAQDTQYF. CDR3 nucleotide sequence: TGTGCCAGCAGCCAAAGTTTTCTGGCGCAAGATACGCAGTATTTT.

This clonotype was detected once. The chain has TRBV30 and TRBJ2-3; D uncertain. Germline CDR1 GTSNPN, CDR2 SVGIG (reference sequence). This CDR3 has 11 residues. Deletions cut 0 bases from V and 9 bases from J, with 7 bases between. DNA of the CDR3: TGTGCCTGGAGTGTAGCAGGCACGCAGTATTTT. Its protein is CAWSVAGTQYF.

This clonotype has just a few counts. The chain carries TRBV3-1 and TRBJ2-1; D possibly corresponds to TRBD1 (5 bases). Germline values: CDR1 LGHDT, CDR2 YNNKEL (reference sequence). The CDR3 consists of 15 residues. V lost 2 bases, J lost 15 bases, and 23 bases lay in between. DNA for the CDR3: TGTGCCAGCAGCCAAATCTCTAATAAGGTGACAGTTCGGTTCTTC. Amino acid sequence: CASSQISNKVTVRFF.

This clonotype was found a few times. V and J are TRBV7-6 and TRBJ2-5, with 7 bases identical to TRBD2. Germline V gives CDR1 SGHVS, CDR2 FNYEAQ. Losses at the gene ends were 5 bases for V and 3 bases for J; bases not matched to a gene: 3. The CDR3 sequence is 13 residues long. The CDR3 region has the DNA TGTGCCAGCAGCCGAGGACTAGAAGAGACCCAGTACTTC. It yields the protein CASSRGLEETQYF.

The table lists this clonotype with a few counts. The rearrangement uses TRBV3-1 and TRBJ2-5; no clear D gene. CDR1 is LGHDT and CDR2 is YNNKEL in the germline V gene (reference sequence). Trimming cost V 1 base and J 3 bases, with 6 bases left between them. CDR3 length: 13 residues. The DNA for the CDR3 is TGTGCCAGCAGCCAAGTGAACAAAGAGACCCAGTACTTC. Translated: CASSQVNKETQYF.

This clonotype was picked up many times. The chain links TRBV20-1 to TRBJ1-2; the match to TRBD1 covers 8 bases. The CDR3 spans 14 residues. Per germline, CDR1 DFQATT and CDR2 SNEGSKA (reference sequence). V lost 2 bases to trimming and J lost 8 bases; unmatched junction nucleotides: 10. The CDR3 sequence: CSARTGTGAEGYTF. The CDR3 region has the DNA TGCAGTGCTAGAACCGGGACAGGCGCAGAGGGCTACACCTTC.

This clonotype has more than one count but fewer than ten. This chain uses TRBV20-1 with TRBJ1-1, with 9 nucleotides matching TRBD1. Germline CDR1 DFQATT, CDR2 SNEGSKA (reference sequence). Trimming at V came to 3 bases and at J to 6 bases, leaving 11 bases not matched to a gene. The length of the CDR3 is 15 residues. CDR3 coding DNA: TGCAGTGCTAGCCCCCCTCGGACAGGGGTACCTGAAGCTTTCTTT. Translated, it gives CSASPPRTGVPEAFF.

The J gene is TRBJ2-1, the V gene TRBV5-5; D is possibly TRBD1 (6 bases). The CDR3 totals 15 residues. The V end was cut by 4 bases, the J end by 5 bases, with 16 bases between. The germline CDR1 and CDR2 sequences are SGHKS and YYEKEE (reference sequence). The DNA for the CDR3 is TGTGCCAGCAGCCCACCGCCAGGGGCCCACAATGAGCAGTTCTTC. This codes for CASSPPPGAHNEQFF.

This clonotype has a handful of counts. The chain is built from TRBV29-1 and TRBJ2-3, with 7 nucleotides matching TRBD2. This CDR3 region has 17 residues. The V gene's germline CDR1 is SQVTM and CDR2 ANQGSEA. Germline trimming cut 2 bases from V and 1 base from J; bases unmatched to any gene: 12. CDR3 protein: CSVEMGQVRGGTDTQYF. The DNA for the CDR3 is TGCAGCGTTGAAATGGGGCAGGTACGGGGGGGCACAGATACGCAGTATTTT.

The sample holds many counts of this clonotype. This chain uses TRBV18 with TRBJ2-7, with 9 bases that match TRBD2. Looked up from germline, CDR1 is KGHSH and CDR2 is LQKENI. The CDR3 is 16 amino acids. V lost 2 bases and J lost 2; bases outside the gene matches: 7. The CDR3 coding sequence is TGTGCCAGCTCACCAGGACCGGGACTAGCTGCCTACGAGCAGTACTTC. Residues: CASSPGPGLAAYEQYF.

This chain's CDR3 is CSVERGTQETQYF. The CDR3 DNA reads as TGCAGCGTTGAAAGGGGAACCCAAGAGACCCAGTACTTC. The chain couples TRBV29-1 to TRBJ2-5, with a weak D call TRBD1 (5 bases). V was pared by 2 bases and J by 1 base, with 8 bases between. The CDR3 length is 13 residues. The germline V gene encodes CDR1 SQVTM and CDR2 ANQGSEA.

V usage is TRBV5-1 and J usage is TRBJ1-5; possible D gene TRBD1, 5 bases. This CDR3 region has 14 residues. Germline V gene data show CDR1 as SGHRS and CDR2 as YFSETQ. Trimming removed 4 bases from V and 4 bases from J, with 12 bases in between. Here the CDR3 reads CASSRDGGNQPQHF. CDR3 coding DNA: TGCGCCAGCAGCCGGGACGGGGGTAATCAGCCCCAGCATTTT.

The rearrangement joins TRBV20-1 to TRBJ2-7; 11 nucleotides match TRBD2. The CDR3 spans 16 residues. The germline CDR1 and CDR2 sequences are DFQATT and SNEGSKA (reference sequence). V gave up 0 bases and J gave up 3 bases; unmatched junction bases: 7. The CDR3 protein is CSARDTSGSWDYEQYF. The DNA for the CDR3 is TGCAGTGCTAGAGACACTAGCGGGAGTTGGGACTACGAGCAGTACTTC.

There are a few counts of this clonotype. The V and J genes are TRBV12-3 or TRBV12-4 and TRBJ2-7, with D unclear. The V end lost 4 bases, the J end lost 3 bases, and 16 bases lay between the germline ends. The CDR3 totals 15 residues. Here the CDR3 reads CASSSSSRAYYEQYF. CDR3 DNA: TGTGCCAGCAGTTCGTCCAGCCGGGCCTACTACGAGCAGTACTTC.

This clonotype was recorded a few times. J is TRBJ2-1 and V is TRBV20-1; possible D gene TRBD2, 7 bases. The germline gives CDR1 DFQATT, CDR2 SNEGSKA (reference sequence). V was pared by 3 bases and J by 7 bases, with 19 bases between. This CDR3 is 15 amino acids long. The CDR3 protein is CSASESRRGGNEQFF. In DNA, the CDR3 is TGCAGTGCTAGCGAGTCGCGAAGGGGGGGAAATGAGCAGTTCTTC.

The J gene is TRBJ2-5, the V gene TRBV28; 9 nucleotides match TRBD1. CDR1 is MDHEN, CDR2 SYDVKM, per germline. The CDR3 sequence is 15 residues long. The junction had 7 bases not matched to a gene; V was cut back by 6 bases and J by 2 bases. CDR3 sequence reads: CASSEDRGAQETQYF. The DNA for the CDR3 is TGTGCCAGCAGCGAGGACAGGGGCGCACAAGAGACCCAGTACTTC.

This clonotype was counted only a few times. J is TRBJ2-7 and V is TRBV5-1; 11 bases match TRBD2. From germline, CDR1 is SGHRS and CDR2 YFSETQ. J lost 3 bases, V lost 4 bases, and 9 bases had no gene match. The CDR3 is 16 amino acids. The CDR3 sequence is CASSPKRGTSGYEQYF. As DNA, the CDR3 is TGCGCCAGCAGCCCCAAGCGGGGGACTAGCGGCTACGAGCAGTACTTC.

This clonotype was counted between two and nine times. The V gene is TRBV7-2, the J gene TRBJ2-1, with 13 bases fitting TRBD2. V dropped 3 bases and J dropped 5; count of bases not matched to a gene: 7. This CDR3 contains 17 residues. CDR1 is SGHTA, CDR2 FQGNSA, per germline. The CDR3 DNA follows: TGTGCCAGCAGCTTTATTATGGGACTAGCGGGGAACAATGAGCAGTTCTTC. Translated, it gives CASSFIMGLAGNNEQFF.

This clonotype was detected ten times or more. The chain has TRBV12-3 or TRBV12-4 and TRBJ2-5, with D possibly matching TRBD1 (6 bases). Between the trimmed V and J ends, which lost 2 bases and 1 base, there was a span of 14 bases. The CDR3 is 16 amino acids. The DNA of the CDR3 is TGTGCCAGCAGTTTAAATTGGGGGCGGGCCCAAGAGACCCAGTACTTC. It translates to CASSLNWGRAQETQYF.

The chain recombines TRBV21-1 with TRBJ2-1; the table's D call, TRBD1, has no DNA check behind it. TRBV21-1 is an annotated pseudogene. The CDR3 totals 14 residues. The CDR3 reads CASSKEGSYNEQFF. The CDR3 nucleotides read TGTGCCAGCAGCAAAGAGGGGAGTTACAATGAGCAGTTCTTC.

This clonotype was recorded a few times. The chain joins TRBV10-3 to TRBJ2-1; unclear D gene. Germline assignment: CDR1 ENHRY and CDR2 SYGVKD. The CDR3 is made up of 11 amino acids. Trimming pared 7 bases from V and 15 bases from J, leaving 16 bases between. This CDR3 is CAIKSDSRTFF. CDR3 in DNA: TGTGCCATCAAGTCCGACTCCCGGACGTTCTTC.

The chain is built from TRBV7-2 and TRBJ2-3; TRBD2 matches 10 bases. The CDR3 is made up of 16 amino acids. J was trimmed by 2 bases and V by 1 base; bases with no gene match: 3. Germline-derived CDR1 and CDR2 are SGHTA and FQGNSA. This chain's CDR3 is CASSLEAGGPTDTQYF. CDR3 nucleotide sequence: TGTGCCAGCAGCTTAGAAGCGGGGGGGCCCACAGATACGCAGTATTTT.

The chain recombines TRBV28 with TRBJ2-7; D not certain. V lost 2 bases to trimming and J lost 7 bases, with 9 bases between them. Germline CDR1 MDHEN, CDR2 SYDVKM. The CDR3 sequence is 12 residues long. The CDR3 DNA follows: TGTGCCAGCAGTTTAATCACCGAGGAGCAGTACTTC. The encoded protein is CASSLITEEQYF.

This rearrangement joins TRBV5-1 to TRBJ2-7; possibly TRBD2 for D (5 bases). The CDR3 has 17 amino acids. V was shortened by 5 bases and J by 3 bases, with 24 bases between the two germline ends. Per germline, CDR1 SGHRS and CDR2 YFSETQ. The CDR3 region has the DNA TGCGCCAGCAGACCAACCATCCTCCGGGAAAAGTACTACGAGCAGTACTTC. This encodes CASRPTILREKYYEQYF.

This clonotype was observed a few times. The rearrangement uses TRBV7-2 and TRBJ2-3; TRBD1 might be the D (7 bases). The CDR3 extends over 15 amino acids. V was shortened by 3 bases and J by 1 base, with 11 bases between the two germline ends. The germline CDR1 and CDR2 sequences are SGHTA and FQGNSA. The CDR3 DNA follows: TGTGCCAGCAGCTTCCAGGGGGGAGGCACAGATACGCAGTATTTT. This codes for CASSFQGGGTDTQYF. The full variable domain, its missing parts supplied by reference TRBV7-2 and TRBJ2-3, is GAGVSQSPSNKVTEKGKDVELRCDPISGHTALYWYRQSLGQGLEFLIYFQGNSAPDKSGLPSDRFSAERTGGSVSTLTIQRTQQEDSAVYLCASSFQGGGTDTQYFGPGTRLTVL.

This clonotype showed up just a few times. The chain links TRBV20-1 to TRBJ1-5; 10 nucleotides line up with TRBD1. This CDR3 spans 15 amino acids. Per germline, CDR1 DFQATT and CDR2 SNEGSKA (reference sequence). Trimming took 5 bases from V and 3 from J; bases not matched to a gene: 7. DNA of the CDR3: TGCAGTGCTTTTAAGACAGGGGGCCTCAATCAGCCCCAGCATTTT. Amino acid sequence: CSAFKTGGLNQPQHF.

This clonotype was detected a few times. The gene calls are TRBV2 and TRBJ2-1; 10 bases agree with TRBD2. Germline-derived CDR1 and CDR2 are SNHLY and FYNNEI. This CDR3 spans 20 amino acids. J gave up 0 bases and V 3 bases, and 14 bases lay outside the gene matches. The CDR3 bases are TGTGCCAGCAGTGAGCTAATAAGCGGGAGGGTTTTTCGCTCCTACAATGAGCAGTTCTTC. It encodes CASSELISGRVFRSYNEQFF.